The 30 T cell receptor beta chains reported below all come from one sample, sequenced in a study of blood T cell repertoires in COVID-19. Here immunoSEQ multiplex PCR was the method, and the copy in TCRdb shows in-frame clones only, minus some. The sample includes approximately 450,000 clones, about 90% of them seen just once. The sequenced sample was PBMCs or T cells enriched from blood (not recorded which). Source of these receptors: a young woman with acute COVID-19.

The gene calls are TRBV10-1 and TRBJ2-2; perhaps TRBD1 as D (7 bases). The V and J ends lost 4 bases and 6 bases respectively, with 12 bases between them. There are 14 residues in the CDR3. Germline V gives CDR1 WNHNN, CDR2 SYGVQD (reference sequence). The CDR3 loop is CASSAGGGAGELFF. The CDR3 DNA sequence: TGCGCCAGCAGTGCCGGAGGGGGCGCCGGGGAGCTGTTTTTT.

The CDR3 region is CASSFRDRGLDHTEAFF. CDR3 DNA sequence: TGTGCCAGCAGCTTCCGGGACAGGGGGCTTGATCACACTGAAGCTTTCTTT. The chain combines TRBV14 with TRBJ1-1, with TRBD1 matching 12 bases. Germline-derived CDR1 and CDR2 are SGHDN and FVKESK. The CDR3 length is 17 residues. After removal of 5 bases from V and 3 bases from J, the junction contained 10 bases not matched to a gene.

The genes are TRBV2 and TRBJ2-5; unclear D gene. The CDR3 runs to 12 residues. V was clipped by 7 bases and J by 2 bases, with 8 bases between them. Germline V lookup: CDR1 SNHLY, CDR2 FYNNEI. The CDR3: CASTLNQETQYF. The DNA of the CDR3 is TGTGCCAGCACACTGAATCAAGAGACCCAGTACTTC.

The chain is built from TRBV2 and TRBJ2-2, with 7 bases aligning to TRBD1. CDR3 size: 15 residues. The germline V gene has CDR1 SNHLY and CDR2 FYNNEI. V lost 1 base, J lost 4 bases, and 3 bases stayed unmatched. CDR3 sequence (DNA): TGTGCCAGCAGTGAAGAGGGGGCGGTCACCGGGGAGCTGTTTTTT. The encoded protein is CASSEEGAVTGELFF.

The chain is built from TRBV25-1 and TRBJ1-5, with 7 bases matching TRBD1. Per the germline V gene, CDR1 is MGHDK and CDR2 is SYGVNS. This CDR3 comprises 13 residues. The V segment lost 8 bases and the J segment 6 bases; nucleotides outside the gene matches: 7. The CDR3 region is CASGKGAGQPQHF. The CDR3 bases are TGTGCCAGCGGGAAGGGGGCCGGTCAGCCCCAGCATTTT. Variable domain in full (rest from reference TRBV25-1 and TRBJ1-5): EADIYQTPRYLVIGTGKKITLECSQTMGHDKMYWYQQDPGMELHLIHYSYGVNSTEKGDLSSESTVSRIRTEHFPLTLESARPSHTSQYLCASGKGAGQPQHFGDGTRLSIL.

J is TRBJ2-7 and V is TRBV11-2; 7 bases map to TRBD2. The germline CDR1 and CDR2 sequences are SGHAT and FQNNGV. The J segment lost 3 bases and the V segment lost 5 bases, leaving 13 bases of the junction unmatched. The CDR3 has 16 amino acids. The CDR3 spells CASSPGWGSGNYEQYF. The CDR3, as DNA: TGTGCCAGCAGCCCCGGTTGGGGGAGCGGGAACTACGAGCAGTACTTC.

CDR3 DNA sequence: TGCGCCAGCAGCTTGGCGGGAGGGCCGGATAAAGCAGATACGCAGTATTTT. Amino acids: CASSLAGGPDKADTQYF. The V gene is TRBV5-1, the J gene TRBJ2-3, with TRBD2 matching 8 bases. The CDR3 length is 17 residues. The V segment lost 0 bases and the J segment 4 bases; nucleotides outside the gene matches: 10. CDR1 is SGHRS, CDR2 YFSETQ, per germline.

In regard to this clone: Its ends do not fully match the called genes, so a read error is possible. The rearrangement links TRBV6-5 to TRBJ1-6, with D perhaps matching TRBD1 (5 bases). The CDR3 is made up of 15 amino acids. Germline values: CDR1 MNHEY, CDR2 SVGAGI. CDR3 nucleotides: TGTGCCAGCAGCTACTCCAGGGTCGGGAATTCACCCCTCCACTTT. Translating it yields CASSYSRVGNSPLHF.

The V call is TRBV29-1, the J call TRBJ1-2; D gene unclear. V gave up 6 bases and J gave up 6 bases, with 14 bases separating them. The CDR3 extends over 12 amino acids. Germline CDR1 is SQVTM and CDR2 is ANQGSEA. The CDR3 loop is CSVAGPGNGYTF. The CDR3 coding sequence is TGCAGCGTGGCCGGGCCCGGGAATGGCTACACCTTC.

This rearrangement joins TRBV7-9 to TRBJ2-3; D is possibly TRBD2 (5 bases). Germline V gene sequence: CDR1 SEHNR, CDR2 FQNEAQ (reference sequence). Trimming left V 5 bases short and J 6 bases short, with 9 bases between. The CDR3 sequence is 12 residues long. CDR3 region: CASSATTDTQYF. CDR3 DNA sequence: TGTGCCAGCAGCGCGACTACCGATACGCAGTATTTT.

The chain has TRBV19 and TRBJ2-7, with D possibly matching TRBD1 (5 bases). Germline CDR1 LNHDA, CDR2 SQIVND (reference sequence). The CDR3 consists of 14 residues. Trimming pared 4 bases from V and 0 bases from J, leaving 10 bases between. The CDR3 loop is CASSRGLSSYEQYF. The DNA for the CDR3 is TGTGCCAGTAGTAGGGGCCTGAGCTCCTACGAGCAGTACTTC. Full variable domain (missing parts from reference TRBV19 and TRBJ2-7): DGGITQSPKYLFRKEGQNVTLSCEQNLNHDAMYWYRQDPGQGLRLIYYSQIVNDFQKGDIAEGYSVSREKKESFPLTVTSAQKNPTAFYLCASSRGLSSYEQYFGPGTRLTVT.

V usage is TRBV9 and J usage is TRBJ1-2; a weak D match, TRBD1 (6 bases). CDR3 length equals 14 residues. Germline V gene lookup returns CDR1 SGDLS and CDR2 YYNGEE. V lost 4 bases to trimming and J lost 3 bases, with 13 bases between them. The CDR3 is CASSPDTGYYGYTF. In nucleotides, the CDR3 is TGTGCCAGCAGCCCAGATACAGGGTACTATGGCTACACCTTC.

The chain has TRBV18 and TRBJ1-2, with TRBD1 identical over 8 bases. CDR3 size: 16 residues. V shed 3 bases, J shed 4 bases, and the junction held 10 bases outside the gene matches. Germline V gene sequence: CDR1 KGHSH, CDR2 LQKENI. CDR3 DNA sequence: TGTGCCAGCTCACCTCTCACAGGGGGGGACCTCTATGGCTACACCTTC. This sequence encodes CASSPLTGGDLYGYTF.

The chain combines TRBV5-4 with TRBJ2-5; D perhaps matches TRBD2 (6 bases). The length of the CDR3 is 15 residues. Germline CDR1 reads SGHNT; CDR2 reads YYREEE (reference sequence). V was clipped by 2 bases and J by 2 bases, with 13 bases between them. The CDR3, as DNA: TGTGCCAGCAGCTTCCTTATAGCGGAACAAGAGACCCAGTACTTC. Translation: CASSFLIAEQETQYF.

V gene TRBV27 combines with J gene TRBJ2-7, with 8 bases identical to TRBD1. Germline V lookup: CDR1 MNHEY, CDR2 SMNVEV (reference sequence). The CDR3 extends over 15 amino acids. With V trimmed by 5 bases and J by 2 bases, 8 bases remained unmatched. CDR3 in amino acids: CASSGTGQRAYEQYF. In nucleotides, the CDR3 is TGTGCCAGCAGTGGGACAGGCCAAAGGGCCTACGAGCAGTACTTC.

This clone was seen more than once but under ten times. J is TRBJ1-4 and V is TRBV4-2, with TRBD1 matching over 9 bases. Unmatched junction bases numbered 6, after V lost 5 bases and J lost 8 bases. The germline V gene has CDR1 LGHNA and CDR2 YNFKEQ. This CDR3 is built from 14 residues. The CDR3 loop reads CASSTRDRAEKLFF. The CDR3 DNA follows: TGTGCCAGCAGCACCCGGGACAGGGCCGAAAAACTGTTTTTT.

The rearrangement joins TRBV9 to TRBJ2-3; D is unresolved. The CDR3 is 14 residues long. V lost 2 bases and J 3 bases, leaving 10 bases between the germline ends. Germline CDR1 is SGDLS and CDR2 is YYNGEE. DNA of the CDR3: TGTGCCAGCAGCGTCTCACAAAAAACAGATACGCAGTATTTT. Amino acids: CASSVSQKTDTQYF.

This clone appeared a single time. The V gene is TRBV10-3, the J gene TRBJ2-2; D is ambiguous. Germline CDR1 is ENHRY and CDR2 is SYGVKD. This CDR3 has 17 amino acids. Trimming stripped 5 bases from V and 0 bases from J, with 16 bases between. CDR3 coding DNA: TGTGCCATCAGTCGTACAGATCAGCCTTCGAACACCGGGGAGCTGTTTTTT. Encoded protein: CAISRTDQPSNTGELFF.

The rearrangement joins TRBV5-1 to TRBJ2-1; tentative D call: TRBD2 (6 bases). From germline, CDR1 is SGHRS and CDR2 YFSETQ. The CDR3 consists of 14 residues. V gave up 4 bases and J gave up 5 bases, with 13 bases separating them. CDR3 sequence reads: CASSPGGLDNEQFF. The DNA of the CDR3 is TGCGCCAGCAGCCCCGGAGGGCTGGACAATGAGCAGTTCTTC.

The chain carries TRBV21-1 and TRBJ2-3; the D call TRBD2 from the table was never checked on the DNA. TRBV21-1 is tagged as a pseudogene. The CDR3 contains 17 residues. Here the CDR3 DNA reads TGTGCCAGCAGCAAATTCCCTGCGGGGACGGGCACAGATACGCAGTATTTT. Translating gives CASSKFPAGTGTDTQYF.

The chain recombines TRBV5-8 with TRBJ1-1; TRBD1 matches at 10 bases. The CDR3 extends over 15 amino acids. J was trimmed by 0 bases and V by 4 bases; bases with no gene match: 3. Germline V gene data show CDR1 as SGHTS and CDR2 as YDEGEE. CDR3: CASSPDRGLNTEAFF. As DNA, the CDR3 is TGTGCCAGCAGCCCGGACAGGGGGTTGAACACTGAAGCTTTCTTT.

A single count supports this clone. The CDR3 is CAWNWAGGITGELFF. The CDR3 DNA is TGTGCCTGGAATTGGGCGGGAGGGATCACCGGGGAGCTGTTTTTT. The rearrangement links TRBV30 to TRBJ2-2; TRBD2 aligns across 9 bases. Trimming removed 4 bases from V and 4 bases from J; junction bases left unmatched: 7. CDR3 length: 15 amino acids. Germline V gene data show CDR1 as GTSNPN and CDR2 as SVGIG (reference sequence).

The chain recombines TRBV19 with TRBJ1-1; TRBD1 matches 7 bases. V dropped 5 bases and J dropped 1; count of bases not matched to a gene: 7. In germline, CDR1 is LNHDA, CDR2 SQIVND (reference sequence). This CDR3 contains 15 residues. The CDR3: CASSDSRDRNTEAFF. The CDR3 DNA sequence: TGTGCCAGTAGTGACTCCCGGGACAGGAACACTGAAGCTTTCTTT.

The table lists this clone with a count of one. The rearrangement joins TRBV24-1 to TRBJ2-7; D remains ambiguous. Germline V gene data show CDR1 as KGHDR and CDR2 as SFDVKD. The ends were cut back, 2 bases at V and 3 bases at J, with 10 bases in the middle. The CDR3 runs to 14 residues. The CDR3 is CATSDSHESYEQYF. DNA for the CDR3: TGTGCCACCAGTGATTCACATGAAAGCTACGAGCAGTACTTC.

This sequence joins TRBV3-1 (or the pseudogene TRBV3-2) and TRBJ2-1; 10 bases agree with TRBD2. J gave up 4 bases and V 0 bases, and 6 bases lay outside the gene matches. Germline CDR1 LGHDT, CDR2 YNNKEL (reference sequence). The CDR3 extends over 17 amino acids. CDR3 sequence reads: CASSQDSASGGYNEQFF. The CDR3 region has the DNA TGTGCCAGCAGCCAAGATTCGGCTAGCGGGGGATACAATGAGCAGTTCTTC.

The rearrangement joins TRBV10-2 to TRBJ1-2; D is unclear. CDR1 and CDR2 from the germline V gene are WSHSY and SAAADI. The V end lost 8 bases, the J end lost 4 bases, and 17 bases lay between the germline ends. The CDR3 sequence is 14 residues long. In nucleotides, the CDR3 is TGCGCCAGCGAACCGGGGAGAGGACGCTATGGCTACACCTTC. Amino acid sequence: CASEPGRGRYGYTF.

The genes are TRBV5-1 and TRBJ2-3, with no clear D. This CDR3 contains 14 residues. Germline CDR1 reads SGHRS; CDR2 reads YFSETQ. The ends were cut back, 7 bases at V and 1 base at J, with 13 bases in the middle. The chain's CDR3 is CASRTGEGTDTQYF. CDR3 nucleotide sequence: TGCGCCAGCCGCACCGGCGAGGGCACAGATACGCAGTATTTT. The complete variable domain, with remaining parts taken from reference TRBV5-1 and TRBJ2-3, reads KAGVTQTPRYLIKTRGQQVTLSCSPISGHRSVSWYQQTPGQGLQFLFEYFSETQRNKGNFPGRFSGRQFSNSRSEMNVSTLELGDSALYLCASRTGEGTDTQYFGPGTRLTVL.

J is TRBJ2-1 and V is TRBV9; 14 nucleotides agree with TRBD2. The CDR3 is 15 amino acids. Germline V CDR1 and CDR2: SGDLS, YYNGEE. V lost 3 bases to trimming and J lost 10 bases; unmatched junction nucleotides: 6. The DNA for the CDR3 is TGTGCCAGCAGCGCCGGGACTAGCGGGGGAGTGGAGCAGTTCTTC. Translated, it gives CASSAGTSGGVEQFF.

V gene TRBV10-3 combines with J gene TRBJ1-2; D is unclear. CDR3 size: 15 residues. Trimming pared 3 bases from V and 3 bases from J, leaving 14 bases between. The germline CDR1 and CDR2 sequences are ENHRY and SYGVKD. CDR3 nucleotides: TGTGCCATCAGTGAAGCACGTGGGCAGGACTATGGCTACACCTTC. Translated, it gives CAISEARGQDYGYTF.

Only a few counts were recorded for this clone. V gene TRBV2 combines with J gene TRBJ2-3; 14 bases are shared with TRBD2. The CDR3 is made up of 15 amino acids. Germline values: CDR1 SNHLY, CDR2 FYNNEI. V shed 9 bases, J shed 1 base, and the junction held 3 bases outside the gene matches. Written as DNA, the CDR3 is TGTGCCAGTGGACTAGCGGGGGGCGGCACAGATACGCAGTATTTT. Translating gives CASGLAGGGTDTQYF.